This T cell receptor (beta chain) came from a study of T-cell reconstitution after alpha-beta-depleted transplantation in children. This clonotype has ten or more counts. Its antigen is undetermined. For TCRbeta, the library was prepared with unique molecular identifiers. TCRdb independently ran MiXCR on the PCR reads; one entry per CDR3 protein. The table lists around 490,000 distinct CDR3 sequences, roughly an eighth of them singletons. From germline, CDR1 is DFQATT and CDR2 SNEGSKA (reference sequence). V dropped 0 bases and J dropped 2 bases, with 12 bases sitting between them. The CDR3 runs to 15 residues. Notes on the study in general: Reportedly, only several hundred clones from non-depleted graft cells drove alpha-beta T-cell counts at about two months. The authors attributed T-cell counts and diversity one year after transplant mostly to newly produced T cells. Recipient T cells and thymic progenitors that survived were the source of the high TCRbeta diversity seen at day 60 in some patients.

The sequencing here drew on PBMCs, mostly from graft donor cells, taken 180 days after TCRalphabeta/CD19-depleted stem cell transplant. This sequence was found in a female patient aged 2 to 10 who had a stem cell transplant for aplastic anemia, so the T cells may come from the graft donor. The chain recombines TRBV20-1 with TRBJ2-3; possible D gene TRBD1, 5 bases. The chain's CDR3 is CSARDGRTPTDTQYF. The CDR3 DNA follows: TGCAGTGCTAGAGATGGGCGGACACCCACAGATACGCAGTATTTT.